Shown below are 18 T cell receptor beta chains from a single sample sequenced in a study of blood T cell repertoires in COVID-19. Generated by immunoSEQ multiplex PCR, the TCRdb table keeps only in-frame clones and is missing some. Here the sample spans around 360,000 clones, less than 90% being singletons. Input material: PBMCs or T cells enriched from blood (not recorded which). Receptors originate from a woman between 25 and 40 years old who had recovered from COVID-19.

The J gene is TRBJ1-1, the V gene TRBV12-5, with TRBD1 matching over 10 bases. The germline CDR1 and CDR2 sequences are LGHNT and FRNRAP. Trimming at V came to 5 bases and at J to 12 bases, leaving 6 bases not matched to a gene. The CDR3 loop spans 12 amino acids. The DNA of the CDR3 is TGTGCTAGTGGTCTGGGACAGGGGAAGACTTTCTTT. This codes for CASGLGQGKTFF.

The J gene is TRBJ1-4, the V gene TRBV20-1, with 8 bases identical to TRBD1. Trimming took 3 bases from V and 3 from J; bases not matched to a gene: 3. The germline V gene has CDR1 DFQATT and CDR2 SNEGSKA (reference sequence). The CDR3 is 14 residues long. The CDR3 DNA sequence: TGCAGTGCTAGTAGGACAGGGTCTAATGAAAAACTGTTTTTT. Its protein product is CSASRTGSNEKLFF.

The rearrangement joins TRBV18 to TRBJ2-2, with 8 bases identical to TRBD2. Germline V CDR1 and CDR2: KGHSH, LQKENI. There are 16 residues in the CDR3. With 5 bases clipped from V and 0 bases from J, the junction kept 5 bases outside the gene matches. CDR3 region: CASSTSGYANTGELFF. The CDR3 DNA follows: TGTGCCAGCTCAACTAGCGGTTACGCGAACACCGGGGAGCTGTTTTTT.

The V call is TRBV21-1, the J call TRBJ2-1; TRBD1, the D gene given by the table, was not confirmed from the DNA. TRBV21-1 is a listed pseudogene. There are 19 residues in the CDR3. The CDR3 nucleotides read TGTGCCTCCCAGGGAGGGACAGGGCCTTCCAGGAGCTCCTACAATGAGCAGTTCTTC. This gives the protein CASQGGTGPSRSSYNEQFF.

The genes are TRBV14 and TRBJ2-2, with D unclear. Trimming pared 0 bases from V and 8 bases from J, leaving 4 bases between. Per the germline V gene, CDR1 is SGHDN and CDR2 is FVKESK. The CDR3 length is 12 residues. CDR3 region: CASSQDMGELFF. CDR3 DNA: TGTGCCAGCAGCCAAGATATGGGGGAGCTGTTTTTT.

The J gene is TRBJ2-7, the V gene TRBV2; 9 positions agree with TRBD1. Unmatched junction bases numbered 4, after V lost 7 bases and J lost 3 bases. This CDR3 has 13 amino acids. Germline V lookup: CDR1 SNHLY, CDR2 FYNNEI. The CDR3 protein is CASNRQGVYEQYF. Here the CDR3 DNA reads TGTGCCAGCAATAGACAGGGGGTCTACGAGCAGTACTTC. The whole variable domain, remainder taken from reference TRBV2 and TRBJ2-7, is EPEVTQTPSHQVTQMGQEVILRCVPISNHLYFYWYRQILGQKVEFLVSFYNNEISEKSEIFDDQFSVERPDGSNFTLKIRSTKLEDSAMYFCASNRQGVYEQYFGPGTRLTVT.

Of note for this clone: Other DNA sequences of this sample code for an identical CDR3. V gene TRBV27 combines with J gene TRBJ2-3; D is unresolved. Germline values: CDR1 MNHEY, CDR2 SMNVEV (reference sequence). The ends were cut back, 8 bases at V and 1 base at J, with 10 bases in the middle. This CDR3 has 13 residues. CDR3: CASRLAGTDTQYF. Written as DNA, the CDR3 is TGTGCCAGCCGCTTGGCGGGCACAGATACGCAGTATTTT.

This clone was counted between two and nine times. The chain joins TRBV2 to TRBJ2-1, with D tentatively TRBD1 (7 bases). Trimming cost V 5 bases and J 5 bases, with 16 bases left between them. Germline CDR1 is SNHLY and CDR2 is FYNNEI. CDR3 length: 15 residues. DNA of the CDR3: TGTGCCAGCAGTCCAGGGGGGCAGGGGAACAATGAGCAGTTCTTC. The encoded protein is CASSPGGQGNNEQFF.

The chain employs TRBV4-1 and TRBJ1-2; D is unresolved. Germline V gene data show CDR1 as MGHRA and CDR2 as YSYEKL. The CDR3 is 15 residues long. The V end was cut by 1 base, the J end by 2 bases, with 11 bases between. This CDR3 is CASSQGWQENYGYTF. CDR3 sequence (DNA): TGCGCCAGCAGCCAAGGTTGGCAGGAAAACTATGGCTACACCTTC.

The genes are TRBV2 and TRBJ1-5, with TRBD1 identical over 8 bases. V trimming: 2 bases; J trimming: 7 bases; junction bases outside the gene matches: 4. The CDR3 has 14 residues. The germline gives CDR1 SNHLY, CDR2 FYNNEI. This CDR3 is CASSEPGGDQPQHF. The CDR3 nucleotides are TGTGCCAGCAGTGAACCAGGGGGCGACCAGCCCCAGCATTTT.

This clone was observed once. Other DNA sequences in this sample translate to the same CDR3. The chain uses TRBV5-4 and TRBJ2-5, with TRBD2 matching 10 bases. V was clipped by 1 base and J by 5 bases; unmatched bases: 5. The CDR3 has 15 amino acids. Germline-derived CDR1 and CDR2 are SGHNT and YYREEE (reference sequence). The CDR3 coding sequence is TGTGCCAGCAGCTTGAGCGGGAGGGCCCAGGAGACCCAGTACTTC. The encoded protein is CASSLSGRAQETQYF.

The chain joins TRBV20-1 to TRBJ2-3, with TRBD2 as a possible D gene (6 bases). The V and J ends lost 3 bases and 2 bases respectively, with 12 bases between them. Germline values: CDR1 DFQATT, CDR2 SNEGSKA (reference sequence). There are 14 residues in the CDR3. The CDR3 nucleotides read TGCAGTGCTAGTGTGGAGGGATACACAGATACGCAGTATTTT. Translation: CSASVEGYTDTQYF.

This rearrangement joins TRBV2 to TRBJ2-7, with 10 bases matching TRBD1. After removal of 5 bases from V and 3 bases from J, the junction contained 4 bases not matched to a gene. CDR1 SNHLY and CDR2 FYNNEI come from the germline V gene. The CDR3 consists of 14 residues. The CDR3 nucleotides are TGTGCCAGCAGTTCCGGGACAGGGGTCTACGAGCAGTACTTC. Translating it yields CASSSGTGVYEQYF.

The chain recombines TRBV6-5 with TRBJ1-4, with D hard to call. The germline V and J ends were trimmed by 6 bases and 4 bases, with 15 bases remaining between them. Germline V gene lookup returns CDR1 MNHEY and CDR2 SVGAGI. The CDR3 totals 15 residues. CDR3 in amino acids: CASRENRRINEKLFF. The CDR3 DNA follows: TGTGCCAGCAGAGAGAACAGACGGATTAATGAAAAACTGTTTTTT.

The chain combines TRBV5-1 with TRBJ1-2, with unresolved D. The CDR3 is made up of 15 amino acids. Germline lookup yields CDR1 SGHRS and CDR2 YFSETQ. Between the trimmed V and J ends, which lost 4 bases and 3 bases, there was a span of 16 bases. CDR3 coding DNA: TGCGCCAGCAGCCTTAAAACGGGGAGGCACTATGGCTACACCTTC. It is translated as CASSLKTGRHYGYTF.

This rearrangement joins TRBV7-3 to TRBJ1-1; 8 bases align to TRBD1. The CDR3 has 17 residues. The germline V gene has CDR1 SGHTA and CDR2 FQGTGA. The ends lost 5 bases at V and 0 bases at J; junction bases unmatched: 11. CDR3 nucleotides: TGTGCCAGCAGCACAACACCCGGGACAGGATTGAACACTGAAGCTTTCTTT. This sequence encodes CASSTTPGTGLNTEAFF.

The rearrangement links TRBV5-1 to TRBJ2-7; D may be TRBD1 (6 bases). The CDR3 spans 15 residues. The germline V gene has CDR1 SGHRS and CDR2 YFSETQ. V shed 4 bases and J shed 1 base, with 15 bases lying between them. CDR3 sequence: CASSASGTQSYEQYF. The CDR3 bases are TGCGCCAGCAGCGCCTCCGGGACACAGTCCTACGAGCAGTACTTC.

This chain uses TRBV12-1 with TRBJ1-1; TRBD1 is taken as the D call from the table, unchecked against the DNA. TRBV12-1 is described as a pseudogene. The CDR3 is 15 amino acids. CDR3 in amino acids: CASSFGTGMNTEAFF. CDR3 DNA sequence: TGTGCCAGCAGCTTCGGGACAGGGATGAACACTGAAGCTTTCTTT.